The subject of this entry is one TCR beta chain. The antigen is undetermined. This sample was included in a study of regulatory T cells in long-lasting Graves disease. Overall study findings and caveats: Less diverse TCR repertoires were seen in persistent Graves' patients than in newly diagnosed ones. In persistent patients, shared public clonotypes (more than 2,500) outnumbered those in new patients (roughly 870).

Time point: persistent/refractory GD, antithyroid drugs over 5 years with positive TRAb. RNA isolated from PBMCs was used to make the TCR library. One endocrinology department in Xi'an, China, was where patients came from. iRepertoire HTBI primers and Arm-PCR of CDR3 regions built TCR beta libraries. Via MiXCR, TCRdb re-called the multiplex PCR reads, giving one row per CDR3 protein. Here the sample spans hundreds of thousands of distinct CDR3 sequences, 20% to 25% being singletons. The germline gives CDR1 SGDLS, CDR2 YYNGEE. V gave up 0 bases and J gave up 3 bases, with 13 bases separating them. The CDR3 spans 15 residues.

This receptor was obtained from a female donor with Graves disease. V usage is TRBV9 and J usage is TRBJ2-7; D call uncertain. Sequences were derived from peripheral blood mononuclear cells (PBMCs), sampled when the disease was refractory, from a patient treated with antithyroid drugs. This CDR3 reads CASSVGVQTGYEQYF. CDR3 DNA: TGTGCCAGCAGCGTAGGGGTCCAGACGGGCTACGAGCAGTACTTC.